This T cell receptor beta chain was sequenced in a study of regulatory T cells in long-lasting Graves disease. Study-level points and caveats: Persistent disease showed a preference for TRBV28, TRBJ1-2 and TRBJ2-5. The TCR repertoire of persistent Graves' patients was less diverse than that of newly diagnosed ones.

Indicated time point: newly diagnosed GD, antithyroid drugs for less than 3 months. RNA isolated from PBMCs was used to make the TCR library. Roughly 8.4 milliliters of peripheral blood were drawn into EDTA tubes. This CDR3 is built from 13 residues. Germline-derived CDR1 and CDR2 are SNHLY and FYNNEI. On this clonotype itself: Its antigen is undetermined. This sequence is one base from a far larger clone and is likely a read error.

HTBI primers from iRepertoire and Arm-PCR of CDR3 regions yielded the TCR beta libraries. A single record per CDR3 protein comes from TCRdb applying MiXCR to the multiplex PCR reads. In the table there are 350,000 to 500,000 distinct CDR3 sequences, 15% to 20% of which are singletons. These data were likewise used in another study, on T cells in Graves' hyperthyroidism and ophthalmopathy. As that study records: Most expanded thyroid clonotypes above 0.001 also appeared in blood.

This clonotype was obtained from a woman aged 25 to 39 with Graves disease. Sequenced material: peripheral blood mononuclear cells (PBMCs), taken at new diagnosis, from a patient treated with antithyroid drugs. This chain uses TRBV2 with TRBJ2-1; D may correspond to TRBD1 or TRBD2 (5 bases each). Matching the DNA end better, TRBJ2-5 makes the J call doubtful. The CDR3 is CARSEGPQETQYF. CDR3 DNA sequence: TGTGCCAGGAGTGAGGGGCCCCAAGAGACCCAGTACTTC.